These T cell receptor beta chains were read from a single sample in a study of cytomegalovirus exposure and HLA in healthy donors. Repertoires were generated with immunoSEQ multiplex PCR, while TCRdb's copy carries only in-frame clones and drops some. The table lists 120,000 or so clones, about 71% of them singletons, with roughly 3.5% in the top ten. Material for sequencing was PBMCs. The receptors were sampled from a woman in her forties or fifties in good health and CMV-seronegative. Each CDR3 is given with its conserved first and last residue. Fields, in order: J gene, V gene, D gene, clone size, CDR3 protein, CDR3 DNA. The D gene is left open where the match is weak. Clone size is stated in some rows and not others, as once, few, many or a class when expanded.

TRBJ2-5,TRBV19,TRBD1,few,CASAQGFGETQYF,TGTGCCAGTGCACAGGGGTTTGGTGAGACCCAGTACTTC
TRBJ2-2,TRBV27,TRBD1,-,CASSLGTGVTGELFF,TGTGCCAGCAGTTTAGGGACAGGGGTAACCGGGGAGCTGTTTTTT
TRBJ2-5,TRBV10-3,TRBD2,-,CAISTGTSGVIQETQYF,TGTGCCATCAGCACCGGGACTAGCGGTGTAATCCAAGAGACCCAGTACTTC
TRBJ1-5,TRBV10-3,-,-,CAISESFVGLWAVNQPQHF,TGTGCCATCAGTGAGTCCTTTGTGGGGCTGTGGGCTGTCAATCAGCCCCAGCATTTT
TRBJ2-7,TRBV19,TRBD2,once,CASSPGTTFTDEQYF,TGTGCCAGTAGTCCCGGGACTACATTTACGGACGAGCAGTACTTC
TRBJ1-2,TRBV7-2,-,-,CASSFRGGSVGGYTF,TGTGCCAGCAGCTTTCGGGGGGGGAGTGTTGGTGGCTACACCTTC
TRBJ1-2,TRBV5-6,-,-,CASSGWKDGVYGYTF,TGTGCCAGCAGCGGGTGGAAGGACGGGGTCTATGGCTACACCTTC
TRBJ2-3,TRBV21-1,-,-,CASSNQGQNPSGRPATDTQYF,TGTGCCAGCAGCAACCAGGGGCAAAATCCTAGCGGGAGGCCCGCAACAGATACGCAGTATTTT
TRBJ2-5,TRBV7-7,TRBD1,few,CASSLEATGGETQYF,TGTGCCAGCAGCTTAGAGGCTACAGGGGGAGAGACCCAGTACTTC
TRBJ2-5,TRBV25-1,-,-,CASIGQGQETQYF,TGTGCCAGCATCGGCCAGGGCCAAGAGACCCAGTACTTC
TRBJ2-1,TRBV7-2,TRBD2,-,CASSLLPFSAGDADEQFF,TGTGCCAGCAGCTTACTTCCCTTCTCCGCGGGAGATGCCGATGAGCAGTTCTTC
TRBJ1-1,TRBV7-9,-,once,CASSLAHSANGGRAFF,TGTGCCAGCAGCTTAGCGCATTCGGCTAACGGGGGAAGGGCTTTCTTT
TRBJ2-5,TRBV11-2,-,few,CASSLGERETQYF,TGTGCCAGCAGCTTAGGAGAGAGAGAGACCCAGTACTTC
TRBJ2-7,TRBV27,TRBD1,-,CASTKNRDSSYEQYF,TGTGCCAGCACCAAAAACCGGGACAGCTCCTACGAGCAGTACTTC
TRBJ1-1,TRBV6-5,TRBD1,-,CASKRGTAQNTEAFF,TGTGCCAGCAAACGAGGGACAGCTCAAAACACTGAAGCTTTCTTT
TRBJ1-1,TRBV11-2,TRBD1,-,CASSLVMAGGTEAFF,TGTGCCAGCAGCCTTGTTATGGCAGGGGGCACTGAAGCTTTCTTT
TRBJ2-2,TRBV5-1,TRBD2,-,CASSTRSGTNTGELFF,TGCGCCAGCAGCACGAGAAGCGGGACTAACACCGGGGAGCTGTTTTTT
TRBJ2-3,TRBV5-1,TRBD2,-,CASSLKAGGPGTDTQYF,TGCGCCAGCAGCTTGAAGGCGGGAGGGCCCGGCACAGATACGCAGTATTTT
TRBJ2-7,TRBV6-5,TRBD2,few,CASRRGLAAYEQYF,TGTGCCAGCAGACGCGGACTAGCGGCCTACGAGCAGTACTTC
TRBJ1-5,TRBV28,-,-,CATHSNNQPQHF,TGTGCCACCCACAGCAACAATCAGCCCCAGCATTTT
TRBJ2-5,TRBV7-2,TRBD1,-,CASSLVTGMAGGEDF,TGTGCCAGCAGCTTGGTGACAGGGATGGCAGGGGGCGAGGACTTC
TRBJ2-1,TRBV19,TRBD2,once,CASSINSRTSGRDVVQFF,TGTGCCAGTAGTATCAACTCAAGGACTAGCGGGAGGGATGTGGTGCAGTTCTTC
TRBJ2-1,TRBV27,-,-,CASSSTYNEQFF,TGTGCCAGCAGTTCAACCTACAATGAGCAGTTCTTC
TRBJ2-5,TRBV4-3,TRBD1,-,CASSQNRGLETQYF,TGCGCCAGCAGCCAGAACAGGGGGCTCGAGACCCAGTACTTC
TRBJ2-1,TRBV7-9,TRBD1,once,CSSSLGTGNFYNEQFF,TGTTCCAGCAGCCTCGGGACAGGGAATTTCTACAATGAGCAGTTCTTC
TRBJ2-7,TRBV6-1,-,once,CASSDLAMDYEQYF,TGTGCCAGCAGTGATCTAGCGATGGACTACGAGCAGTACTTC
TRBJ2-7,TRBV7-3,-,-,CASSLMQGSYEQYF,TGTGCCAGCAGCTTAATGCAGGGTTCCTACGAGCAGTACTTC
TRBJ2-2,TRBV13,TRBD1,once,CASSNRDRNTGELFF,TGTGCCAGCAGCAACCGGGACAGGAACACCGGGGAGCTGTTTTTT
TRBJ2-4,TRBV27,TRBD1,few,CASRGAGQGTKNIQYF,TGTGCCAGCAGGGGGGCGGGACAGGGGACCAAAAACATTCAGTACTTC
TRBJ2-5,TRBV6-5,TRBD1,-,CASSYGTGAQETQYF,TGTGCCAGCAGTTACGGGACAGGGGCCCAAGAGACCCAGTACTTC
TRBJ2-7,TRBV7-9,-,-,CSSSLDFGYGTNSYEQYF,TGTTCCAGCAGCTTGGATTTTGGCTACGGGACAAATTCCTACGAGCAGTACTTC
TRBJ2-3,TRBV30,-,few,CAWSLATASTDTQYF,TGTGCCTGGAGTCTAGCGACGGCAAGCACAGATACGCAGTATTTT
TRBJ2-2,TRBV19,TRBD1,-,CASSKETGVTGELFF,TGTGCCAGTAGTAAAGAGACAGGGGTAACCGGGGAGCTGTTTTTT
TRBJ2-1,TRBV4-3,TRBD2,-,CASSQDRGASGSNEQFF,TGCGCCAGCAGCCAAGATCGAGGGGCTAGCGGGAGTAATGAGCAGTTCTTC
TRBJ1-2,TRBV5-4,-,-,CASSYTRGGHGYTF,TGTGCCAGCAGCTACACAAGGGGAGGGCATGGCTACACCTTC
TRBJ2-6,TRBV6-1,-,-,CASSDRGSGANVLTF,TGTGCCAGCAGTGACAGGGGCTCTGGGGCCAACGTCCTGACTTTC
TRBJ2-5,TRBV10-3,TRBD1,-,CAISESIGTGSSETQYF,TGTGCCATCAGTGAGTCGATAGGGACAGGGAGTTCGGAGACCCAGTACTTC
TRBJ1-1,TRBV4-1,-,-,CASSQQQKNTEAFF,TGCGCCAGCAGCCAACAACAGAAGAACACTGAAGCTTTCTTT
TRBJ1-2,TRBV5-1,TRBD1,few,CASSLLDRGRDGYTF,TGCGCCAGCAGCTTGCTGGACAGGGGGCGGGATGGCTACACCTTC
TRBJ2-5,TRBV10-3,TRBD2,once,CAIRASGPQETQYF,TGTGCCATCAGAGCTAGCGGCCCACAAGAGACCCAGTACTTC
TRBJ2-7,TRBV28,-,-,CASTNSGGGYEQYF,TGTGCCAGCACCAATTCCGGGGGAGGCTACGAGCAGTACTTC
TRBJ1-3,TRBV11-2,-,-,CASSVDLSSGNTIYF,TGTGCCAGCAGCGTCGACTTAAGTAGTGGAAACACCATATATTTT
TRBJ2-7,TRBV5-4,-,-,CASSLGAGAYEQYF,TGTGCCAGCAGCTTGGGGGCAGGGGCCTACGAGCAGTACTTC
TRBJ2-3,TRBV5-4,-,-,CASSLSGVGTQYF,TGTGCCAGCAGCTTGTCGGGAGTAGGTACGCAGTATTTT
TRBJ2-2,TRBV29-1,TRBD1,-,CSAQTGGAGELFF,TGCAGCGCCCAGACAGGGGGGGCCGGGGAGCTGTTTTTT
TRBJ1-1,TRBV28,-,-,CASSSPGARTGTSEAFF,TGTGCCAGCAGTTCCCCTGGGGCCCGCACTGGGACTTCTGAAGCTTTCTTT
TRBJ2-7,TRBV2,TRBD1,few,CASSPGTGALEQYF,TGTGCCAGCAGCCCCGGGACAGGGGCACTGGAGCAGTACTTC
TRBJ1-1,TRBV18,TRBD1,once,CASSPSSPGGMYTEAFF,TGTGCCAGCTCACCTAGCTCCCCAGGGGGCATGTACACTGAAGCTTTCTTT